The clone carrying this T cell receptor beta chain was seen repeatedly, ten times or more. Its antigen is not identified. The source of the sample is a study of T cell repertoires in cytomegalovirus infection. Overall study: Public TCR beta signatures marked donors with CMV infection and the matching HLA. Findings and caveats of the study: The study identified carriers of CMV plus the relevant HLA from cumulative public TCR beta family frequency. Predominance within the ex vivo response was attributable to HLA-C-restricted CMV-specific TCR beta clonotypes.

Germline CDR1 is LGHNA and CDR2 is YNFKEQ. Between the trimmed V and J ends, which lost 0 bases and 8 bases, there was a span of 22 bases. The CDR3 spans 17 residues. TCRdb reprocessed the reads via MiXCR and lists one record per CDR3 protein. Seen here are roughly 76,000 distinct CDR3 sequences, 3.7% observed once, and the top ten hold roughly 4.4%. The chain combines TRBV4-2 with TRBJ1-2; no definite D call. This TCR derives from a human donor in good health (CMV status not recorded). Some clones in this sample may be carry-over from other donors' samples. The specimen sequenced was PBMCs. In DNA form, the CDR3 reads TGTGCCAGCAGCCAAGATAGGCTGGGCCCCTTTAGTGAGGGCTACACCTTC. Amino acids: CASSQDRLGPFSEGYTF.